A single sample is the source of the 13 T cell receptor beta chains below, sequenced in a study of Graves' ophthalmopathy and Graves' hyperthyroidism. TCR beta CDR3 amplification used RNA transcripts. The first-round RT-PCR employed HTBI primers together with the Qiagen OneStep RT-PCR kit. A multiplex PCR was then performed as the second round. Using its own MiXCR run on the multiplex PCR reads, TCRdb lists one record per CDR3 protein. This sample has some 380,000 distinct CDR3 sequences, with 15% to 19% found just once. The sample comprised peripheral blood. The origin of the receptors is a woman aged 18-29 years with stable Graves' hyperthyroidism.

This clonotype was recorded a few times. A much larger clone is a single base away; this may be a read error. The chain uses TRBV19 and TRBJ1-2; 9 bases match TRBD1. Germline trimming cut 5 bases from V and 4 bases from J; bases unmatched to any gene: 8. The CDR3 loop spans 15 amino acids. The germline V gene has CDR1 LNHDA and CDR2 SQIVND (reference sequence). DNA of the CDR3: TGTGCCAGTAGTTCTCGGACAGGGGTGACCTATGGCTACACCTTC. Encoded protein: CASSSRTGVTYGYTF.

This clonotype has at least ten counts. The chain joins TRBV12-3 or TRBV12-4 to TRBJ2-7, with D possibly matching TRBD1 (6 bases). With 6 bases removed from V and 5 bases from J, the gap between germline ends came to 14 bases. The CDR3 loop spans 13 amino acids. CDR3 in DNA: TGTGCCAGCAGCCTAACTACAGGGAACGAGCAGTACTTC. Its protein is CASSLTTGNEQYF.

This clonotype was picked up many times. The chain combines TRBV7-6 with TRBJ2-2; D might be TRBD2 (5 bases). V was clipped by 1 base and J by 3 bases, with 15 bases between them. This CDR3 contains 17 residues. The germline V gene has CDR1 SGHVS and CDR2 FNYEAQ. The CDR3 DNA reads as TGTGCCAGCAGCTTAGGGGCGAATACGGGGTACACCGGGGAGCTGTTTTTT. The encoded protein is CASSLGANTGYTGELFF.

This clonotype was found many times. The V and J genes are TRBV20-1 and TRBJ1-2, with D tentatively TRBD1 (5 bases). CDR1 and CDR2 from the germline V gene are DFQATT and SNEGSKA (reference sequence). Trimming took 0 bases from V and 2 from J, leaving 13 bases between them. The CDR3 totals 15 residues. CDR3 sequence (DNA): TGCAGTGCTAGAGAAACCGGGACGGTGAACTATGGCTACACCTTC. Translation gives CSARETGTVNYGYTF.

The sample holds many counts of this clonotype. CDR3 protein: CASSPSSGTGELFF. CDR3 in DNA: TGTGCCAGCAGCCCCTCCTCGGGTACCGGGGAGCTGTTTTTT. V gene TRBV16 combines with J gene TRBJ2-2; D uncertain. CDR1 is KGHSY and CDR2 is FQNENV in the germline V gene. CDR3 length equals 14 residues. Trimming pared 4 bases from V and 5 bases from J, leaving 11 bases between. The variable domain in full, with the rest retrieved from reference TRBV16 and TRBJ2-2, is GEEVAQTPKHLVRGEGQKAKLYCAPIKGHSYVFWYQQVLKNEFKFLISFQNENVFDETGMPKERFSAKCLPNSPCSLEIQATKLEDSAVYFCASSPSSGTGELFFGEGSRLTVL.

This clonotype was observed many times. The chain links TRBV5-1 to TRBJ1-1; D is ambiguous. The germline CDR1 and CDR2 sequences are SGHRS and YFSETQ. Between the trimmed V and J ends, which lost 4 bases and 0 bases, there was a span of 7 bases. The CDR3 has 13 residues. CDR3 in amino acids: CASSRELNTEAFF. Written as DNA, the CDR3 is TGCGCCAGCAGCCGGGAGTTGAACACTGAAGCTTTCTTT.

As concerns this clonotype: Its ends do not fully match the called genes, so a read error is possible. The chain employs TRBV7-2 and TRBJ1-6; perhaps TRBD1 as D (5 bases). This CDR3 has 14 residues. In germline, CDR1 is SGHTA, CDR2 FQGNSA. Here the CDR3 reads CAISFDSYNSPLHF. CDR3 sequence (DNA): TGTGCCATCAGCTTTGACAGTTATAATTCACCCCTCCACTTT.

The chain carries TRBV2 and TRBJ2-7, with TRBD1 matching over 7 bases. Trimming cost V 4 bases and J 6 bases; bases outside gene matches: 12. From germline, CDR1 is SNHLY and CDR2 FYNNEI. The CDR3 length is 15 residues. CDR3 amino acids: CASSGGDRVLSEQYF. CDR3 DNA: TGTGCCAGCAGTGGAGGAGACAGGGTTTTGAGCGAGCAGTACTTC.

This clonotype was seen only a few times. The rearrangement links TRBV6-1 to TRBJ1-2; D might be TRBD1 (6 bases). CDR1 and CDR2 from the germline V gene are MNHNS and SASEGT. This CDR3 spans 13 amino acids. V lost 6 bases and J lost 7, with 15 bases in between. The CDR3 loop reads CASSETGYRGYTF. In DNA, the CDR3 is TGTGCCAGCAGCGAAACAGGGTATCGTGGCTACACCTTC.

This clonotype was seen repeatedly, ten times or more. The V gene is TRBV28, the J gene TRBJ2-7, with D possibly matching TRBD1 (6 bases). V lost 7 bases to trimming and J lost 7 bases, with 17 bases between them. The CDR3 runs to 13 residues. CDR1 is MDHEN and CDR2 is SYDVKM in the germline V gene. The CDR3 sequence: CASIRQVTGEQYF. DNA of the CDR3: TGTGCCAGCATTCGACAGGTTACGGGGGAGCAGTACTTC.

This rearrangement joins TRBV6-1 to TRBJ2-7, with 8 bases matching TRBD1. This CDR3 has 15 residues. CDR1 and CDR2 from the germline V gene are MNHNS and SASEGT. With V trimmed by 6 bases and J by 0 bases, 7 bases remained unmatched. CDR3 sequence (DNA): TGTGCCAGCAGGTCCGGGACAGGTAACTCCTACGAGCAGTACTTC. Its translation: CASRSGTGNSYEQYF.

At least ten counts were recorded for this clonotype. This chain connects TRBV6-2 or TRBV6-3 to TRBJ1-1; maybe TRBD1 (5 bases). Trimming shortened V by 4 bases and J by 4 bases, and 13 bases separated the two germline ends. The CDR3 is made up of 14 amino acids. Germline V gene data show CDR1 as MNHEY and CDR2 as SVGEGT. The CDR3 nucleotides are TGTGCCAGCAGTTTCCCGGGACGGTCCACTGAAGCTTTCTTT. It is translated as CASSFPGRSTEAFF.

This clonotype was found many times. The genes are TRBV7-8 and TRBJ1-5; D gene unclear. This CDR3 has 15 amino acids. Germline assignment: CDR1 SGHVS and CDR2 FQNEAQ. The V gene lost 6 bases and the J gene lost 2 bases, with 14 bases spanning the gap. This CDR3 is CASSRDQLGNQPQHF. In nucleotides, the CDR3 is TGTGCCAGCAGTCGCGACCAATTGGGCAATCAGCCCCAGCATTTT.